The clone carrying this T cell receptor (beta chain) occurred a few times. Its antigen is still unknown. Primed by a sample-barcoded 5' primer and a J-beta primer mix, a second PCR proceeded for about 6 to 11 cycles. Tags on each cDNA molecule came from a template-switch adaptor with 12 random nucleotides. Via MiXCR, TCRdb re-called the 5' RACE reads, giving one row per CDR3 protein. The table has around 1,700,000 distinct CDR3 sequences, roughly 30% seen once. Extraction of total RNA produced a minimum of 5.5 micrograms from each sample. V was shortened by 8 bases and J by 3 bases, with 16 bases between the two germline ends. CDR1 and CDR2 from the germline V gene are MGHDK and SYGVNS. This CDR3 contains 14 residues. The sample originates from a study of blood T cells in healthy people across ages. The study's findings and limits: Per million T cells, TCR beta diversity dropped roughly linearly as age increased. The authors considered diversity estimates from one million T cells to be underestimates.

Material for sequencing was blood. The TCR originated in a woman in her 30s in good health. The genes are TRBV25-1 and TRBJ1-1, with a tentative D call TRBD1 (6 bases). The CDR3: CASVGAGWHTEAFF. The CDR3 DNA is TGTGCCAGCGTGGGGGCAGGGTGGCACACTGAAGCTTTCTTT.